These 22 T cell receptor beta chains share one sample of origin, sequenced in a study of radiation and T cells in renal cell carcinoma. Documented time point: baseline pretreatment blood. As to treatment: 15 Gy SBRT to primary tumor, nephrectomy 4 weeks later. Sequencing was performed with immunoSEQ multiplex PCR; in TCRdb, only in-frame clones are kept and a portion is missing. The sample holds some 150,000 clones, around 78% seen once. The sample here was blood, taken from a patient whose treatment included radiotherapy and nephrectomy. The receptor source for this set is a woman aged 45-59 years with renal cell carcinoma.

The genes are TRBV6-1 and TRBJ1-5; D gene unclear. The V and J ends lost 1 base and 4 bases respectively, with 20 bases between them. Germline V gene sequence: CDR1 MNHNS, CDR2 SASEGT. This CDR3 spans 18 amino acids. The DNA of the CDR3 is TGTGCCAGCAGTGAAGGGAGGAGGCCAAGGGCCCTAAATCAGCCCCAGCATTTT. Amino acids: CASSEGRRPRALNQPQHF.

The chain links TRBV7-2 to TRBJ1-2; 8 positions match TRBD1. Germline trimming cut 1 base from V and 6 bases from J; bases unmatched to any gene: 10. Germline assignment: CDR1 SGHTA and CDR2 FQGNSA. The CDR3 extends over 16 amino acids. The CDR3 DNA reads TGTGCCAGCAGCTTAGTGGGACAGGCCAAATGGAATGGCTACACCTTC. It translates to CASSLVGQAKWNGYTF.

The CDR3 region has the DNA TGCAGCGTTGAAGATCTTCCAGCTCCCGGGGAGCTGTTTTTT. Amino acid sequence: CSVEDLPAPGELFF. The V call is TRBV29-1, the J call TRBJ2-2; D is ambiguous. The CDR3 loop spans 14 amino acids. Per germline, CDR1 SQVTM and CDR2 ANQGSEA. The ends were cut back, 0 bases at V and 6 bases at J, with 11 bases in the middle.

The chain recombines TRBV6-6 with TRBJ2-3; no clear D gene. V lost 2 bases and J lost 5, with 2 bases in between. CDR3 size: 11 residues. In germline, CDR1 is MNHNY, CDR2 SVGAGI (reference sequence). The CDR3 loop is CASSYRDTQYF. In DNA, the CDR3 is TGTGCCAGCAGTTACCGAGATACGCAGTATTTT.

The chain links TRBV18 to TRBJ1-5; D might be TRBD1 (6 bases). Per the germline V gene, CDR1 is KGHSH and CDR2 is LQKENI. V dropped 4 bases and J dropped 0 bases, with 13 bases sitting between them. This CDR3 region has 16 residues. CDR3 loop: CASSRNQGHSNQPQHF. CDR3 nucleotides: TGTGCCAGCTCACGTAACCAGGGGCATAGCAATCAGCCCCAGCATTTT.

The chain joins TRBV5-1 to TRBJ1-1; 10 bases map to TRBD1. Germline-derived CDR1 and CDR2 are SGHRS and YFSETQ. V lost 4 bases to trimming and J lost 3 bases; unmatched junction nucleotides: 12. This CDR3 has 17 amino acids. CDR3 in amino acids: CASSAGTGDDRDTEAFF. The CDR3 region has the DNA TGCGCCAGCAGCGCTGGGACAGGGGACGATAGGGACACTGAAGCTTTCTTT.

This sequence joins TRBV7-8 and TRBJ2-1; the D is unclear. The CDR3 runs to 11 residues. Germline V gives CDR1 SGHVS, CDR2 FQNEAQ. V was cut by 5 bases and J by 4 bases, with 3 bases left in between. CDR3 region: CASSPYNEQFF. The CDR3 coding sequence is TGTGCCAGCAGCCCGTACAATGAGCAGTTCTTC.

This clone turned up a few times. V usage is TRBV6-5 and J usage is TRBJ1-1; D gene uncertain. CDR1 MNHEY and CDR2 SVGAGI come from the germline V gene. V was shortened by 7 bases and J by 4 bases, with 10 bases between the two germline ends. The CDR3 is 12 residues long. As DNA, the CDR3 is TGTGCCAGCACTGGACCGGGCACTGAAGCTTTCTTT. Translation gives CASTGPGTEAFF.

J is TRBJ2-1 and V is TRBV15; D possibly matches TRBD1 or TRBD2 (5 bases each). This CDR3 has 14 residues. Germline CDR1 and CDR2: LNHNV and YYDKDF (reference sequence). Deletions cut 6 bases from V and 5 bases from J, with 14 bases between. CDR3 sequence: CATRPVGDHNEQFF. The CDR3 DNA sequence: TGTGCCACCAGGCCCGTGGGGGATCACAATGAGCAGTTCTTC.

The J gene is TRBJ1-3, the V gene TRBV7-2; D is unclear. With 2 bases removed from V and 8 bases from J, the gap between germline ends came to 25 bases. The length of the CDR3 is 18 residues. In germline, CDR1 is SGHTA, CDR2 FQGNSA. The CDR3 here is CASSLYPTFSAELDTIYF. For the CDR3, the DNA is TGTGCCAGCAGCTTATACCCTACCTTTTCAGCCGAGTTGGACACCATATATTTT.

The chain uses TRBV5-1 and TRBJ2-6; 7 bases agree with TRBD1. Losses at the gene ends were 4 bases for V and 3 bases for J; bases not matched to a gene: 13. Germline V CDR1 and CDR2: SGHRS, YFSETQ. The CDR3 runs 18 residues. CDR3 amino acids: CASSPKTTGLVGANVLTF. Here the CDR3 DNA reads TGCGCCAGCAGCCCAAAAACGACAGGGCTAGTTGGGGCCAACGTCCTGACTTTC.

The genes are TRBV6-6 and TRBJ1-3, with a possible D match to TRBD1 (6 bases). V dropped 0 bases and J dropped 2 bases, with 11 bases sitting between them. CDR3 size: 16 residues. Germline-derived CDR1 and CDR2 are MNHNY and SVGAGI (reference sequence). Here the CDR3 reads CASSYSPGAAGNTIYF. The CDR3 DNA is TGTGCCAGCAGTTACTCTCCAGGGGCAGCTGGAAACACCATATATTTT.

CDR3 nucleotide sequence: TGTGCCAGCAGCCCCGCGGCCACCTACGAGCAGTACTTC. Translating it yields CASSPAATYEQYF. This sequence joins TRBV6-5 and TRBJ2-7; D is unclear. The length of the CDR3 is 13 residues. Germline values: CDR1 MNHEY, CDR2 SVGAGI. Trimming left V 6 bases short and J 2 bases short, with 11 bases between.

This rearrangement joins TRBV6-6 to TRBJ1-3; D gene unclear. CDR3 length: 15 residues. CDR1 is MNHNY and CDR2 is SVGAGI in the germline V gene (reference sequence). Trimming removed 2 bases from V and 1 base from J, with 9 bases in between. CDR3: CASSYDPGSGNTIYF. Here the CDR3 DNA reads TGTGCCAGCAGTTACGACCCGGGATCTGGAAACACCATATATTTT.

The CDR3 sequence is CASSFQGSPTAFF. CDR3 sequence (DNA): TGTGCCAGCAGCTTTCAGGGGTCCCCTACGGCTTTCTTT. V and J are TRBV7-2 and TRBJ1-1, with D perhaps matching TRBD1 (6 bases). The germline V gene encodes CDR1 SGHTA and CDR2 FQGNSA. This CDR3 spans 13 amino acids. V lost 3 bases and J lost 11, with 16 bases in between.

The gene calls are TRBV19 and TRBJ1-5, with a possible D match to TRBD1 (6 bases). The CDR3 extends over 15 amino acids. The ends were cut back, 3 bases at V and 7 bases at J, with 16 bases in the middle. Germline V gene lookup returns CDR1 LNHDA and CDR2 SQIVND (reference sequence). CDR3 loop: CASSIEQGTIQPQHF. CDR3 bases: TGTGCCAGTAGTATCGAACAGGGTACGATCCAGCCCCAGCATTTT.

This sequence joins TRBV6-5 and TRBJ2-7, with D perhaps being TRBD1 or TRBD2 (5 bases each). The CDR3 has 13 amino acids. V lost 0 bases to trimming and J lost 5 bases, with 8 bases between them. Germline V lookup: CDR1 MNHEY, CDR2 SVGAGI. CDR3 sequence (DNA): TGTGCCAGCAGTTACTCCAGGGACCACGAGCAGTACTTC. This gives the protein CASSYSRDHEQYF.

The chain uses TRBV9 and TRBJ2-7; TRBD1 matches at 7 bases. Germline V gene data show CDR1 as SGDLS and CDR2 as YYNGEE. V shed 1 base, J shed 5 bases, and the junction held 12 bases outside the gene matches. The CDR3 covers 16 residues. CDR3 nucleotides: TGTGCCAGCAGCGTACTTGCCGGCAGGGGGTACGACGAGCAGTACTTC. Residues: CASSVLAGRGYDEQYF.

The rearrangement links TRBV18 to TRBJ1-5; D unclear. V dropped 3 bases and J dropped 0 bases, with 24 bases sitting between them. The germline V gene encodes CDR1 KGHSH and CDR2 LQKENI. This CDR3 contains 20 residues. The CDR3 here is CASSPESPGEPGDSNQPQHF. The CDR3 coding sequence is TGTGCCAGCTCACCTGAATCCCCGGGAGAACCCGGGGATAGCAATCAGCCCCAGCATTTT.

The genes are TRBV5-1 and TRBJ1-1; weak D call: TRBD1 (5 bases). CDR3 length: 12 amino acids. Germline V CDR1 and CDR2: SGHRS, YFSETQ. Trimming shortened V by 0 bases and J by 5 bases, and 5 bases separated the two germline ends. The chain's CDR3 is CASSLGQTEAFF. CDR3 sequence (DNA): TGCGCCAGCAGCTTGGGACAGACTGAAGCTTTCTTT.

This rearrangement joins TRBV13 to TRBJ2-5; 8 bases match TRBD1. Trimming took 5 bases from V and 5 from J; bases not matched to a gene: 22. Germline V lookup: CDR1 PRHDT, CDR2 FYEKMQ (reference sequence). The CDR3 is 19 amino acids. The CDR3 DNA follows: TGTGCCAGCAGCCCCCAGGCAGGGGGCTTAAGAGGGTTCAAGGAGACCCAGTACTTC. Protein sequence: CASSPQAGGLRGFKETQYF.

The chain combines TRBV11-2 with TRBJ1-6; no reliable D call. The length of the CDR3 is 15 residues. CDR1 and CDR2 (germline): SGHAT, FQNNGV. V lost 2 bases and J 5 bases, leaving 10 bases between the germline ends. The CDR3 DNA is TGTGCCAGCAGCTTAAATTCACCGAATAATTCACCCCTCCACTTT. Its protein is CASSLNSPNNSPLHF.